This T cell receptor (beta chain) was observed in a study of T-cell reconstitution after alpha-beta-depleted transplantation in children. The TCRbeta library was prepared with unique molecular identifiers. TCRdb fed the PCR reads into MiXCR, producing one record per CDR3 protein. This sample yields 200,000 to 250,000 distinct CDR3 sequences, of which more than 10% are seen a single time; approximately 2.4% belongs to the top ten. This clonotype was seen ten or more times. This receptor was taken from a human donor who donated a stem cell graft to a child with acute lymphoblastic leukemia. The source material was PBMCs from the stem cell graft donor, sampled from the stem cell graft.

This CDR3 is CASSLSAGGETQYF. In DNA form, the CDR3 reads TGTGCCAGCAGTTTAAGCGCGGGGGGGGAGACCCAGTACTTC. The rearrangement uses TRBV28 and TRBJ2-5, with TRBD2 matching 9 bases. Germline V gene data show CDR1 as MDHEN and CDR2 as SYDVKM. Losses at the gene ends were 2 bases for V and 5 bases for J; bases not matched to a gene: 3. The CDR3 contains 14 residues.